The 22 T cell receptor beta chains below were found in one sample sequenced in a study of T cell responses to AZD1222 COVID-19 vaccine (dated by TCRdb to 2020 to 2022). The sample's time point, from its label and the paper: baseline before first vaccination. The library was prepared using the immunoSEQ multiplex PCR assay. Here the immuneACCESS table is served through TCRdb, limited to in-frame sequences with V and J called. Missing clones are a known gap in these copies; in checked studies unresolved V genes cover under half, and the rest lacks a known reason. The sample table shows 150,000 to 200,000 clones, and roughly 90% are seen once. The top ten constitute 1.2% to 1.5% of the sample. The sequencing used peripheral blood, collected on day 0 of AZD1222 vaccination. The receptors here all came from an adult in good health.

This rearrangement joins TRBV3-1 (or the pseudogene TRBV3-2) to TRBJ2-3; 10 bases are shared with TRBD2. The CDR3 has 16 residues. Per germline, CDR1 LGHDT and CDR2 YNNKEL (reference sequence). V gave up 1 base and J gave up 1 base; unmatched junction bases: 2. The CDR3 spells CASSQVLAGGTDTQYF. In DNA, the CDR3 is TGTGCCAGCAGCCAAGTGCTAGCGGGGGGCACAGATACGCAGTATTTT.

The genes are TRBV2 and TRBJ2-1; perhaps TRBD2 as D (6 bases). Trimming removed 3 bases from V and 5 bases from J, with 17 bases in between. From germline, CDR1 is SNHLY and CDR2 FYNNEI. CDR3 length equals 16 residues. In DNA form, the CDR3 reads TGTGCCAGCAGTGACGGAGGGGAACGGGCGGACAATGAGCAGTTCTTC. Protein sequence: CASSDGGERADNEQFF.

The genes are TRBV30 and TRBJ2-5; D possibly matches TRBD1 or TRBD2 (5 bases each). The CDR3 extends over 15 amino acids. Germline lookup yields CDR1 GTSNPN and CDR2 SVGIG (reference sequence). The germline V and J ends were trimmed by 1 base and 5 bases, with 17 bases remaining between them. The CDR3 here is CAWSGGSGSWETQYF. CDR3 nucleotides: TGTGCCTGGAGTGGCGGGTCAGGGTCATGGGAGACCCAGTACTTC.

This chain connects TRBV11-2 to TRBJ1-5, with D perhaps matching TRBD1 (5 bases). Germline CDR1 SGHAT, CDR2 FQNNGV. The CDR3 is made up of 15 amino acids. V was shortened by 5 bases and J by 2 bases, with 13 bases between the two germline ends. DNA of the CDR3: TGTGCCAGCAGCCCCCGGGGGGTGGGCAATCAGCCCCAGCATTTT. This codes for CASSPRGVGNQPQHF.

The chain is built from TRBV30 and TRBJ2-7, with 8 bases identical to TRBD1. Germline assignment: CDR1 GTSNPN and CDR2 SVGIG (reference sequence). CDR3 size: 13 residues. The V and J ends lost 2 bases and 6 bases, in that order; junction bases with no gene match: 6. The DNA of the CDR3 is TGTGCCTGGAGTTATAGGACAGGGACCGAGCAGTACTTC. Its translation is CAWSYRTGTEQYF.

This clone was observed a single time. This chain connects TRBV11-2 to TRBJ2-1; D gene unclear. The CDR3 contains 11 residues. Looked up from germline, CDR1 is SGHAT and CDR2 is FQNNGV. The germline V and J ends were trimmed by 5 bases and 10 bases, with 9 bases remaining between them. In DNA form, the CDR3 reads TGTGCCAGCAGCAGAGTAGAGGAGCAGTTCTTC. Encoded protein: CASSRVEEQFF.

The V gene is TRBV11-2, the J gene TRBJ2-1, with no clear D. Germline V CDR1 and CDR2: SGHAT, FQNNGV. Trimming removed 1 base at V and 2 bases at J, with 9 bases between. This CDR3 is 15 amino acids long. CDR3 residues: CASSLVSGAYNEQFF. The DNA of the CDR3 is TGTGCCAGCAGCTTAGTTTCAGGAGCCTACAATGAGCAGTTCTTC.

The chain joins TRBV10-1 to TRBJ2-2; the D gene is possibly TRBD2 (6 bases). This CDR3 is built from 15 residues. The germline gives CDR1 WNHNN, CDR2 SYGVQD (reference sequence). V was cut by 3 bases and J by 4 bases, with 12 bases left in between. The CDR3 protein is CASSDMRGPTGELFF. Here the CDR3 DNA reads TGCGCCAGCAGTGATATGCGGGGCCCCACCGGGGAGCTGTTTTTT.

V usage is TRBV6-6 and J usage is TRBJ1-1; no definite D call. V lost 0 bases to trimming and J lost 1 base, with 12 bases between them. The CDR3 length is 16 residues. Looked up from germline, CDR1 is MNHNY and CDR2 is SVGAGI (reference sequence). Here the CDR3 DNA reads TGTGCCAGCAGTTACTCTCTCGGGGTAGGGAACACTGAAGCTTTCTTT. Translation gives CASSYSLGVGNTEAFF.

This clone is a singleton in its sample. The chain carries TRBV6-5 and TRBJ1-2, with a weak D call TRBD1 (6 bases). With 4 bases removed from V and 4 bases from J, the gap between germline ends came to 10 bases. CDR1 and CDR2 from the germline V gene are MNHEY and SVGAGI. The length of the CDR3 is 13 residues. The CDR3 region has the DNA TGTGCCAGCAGTTCGGGGGGCGGCTATGGCTACACCTTC. As protein: CASSSGGGYGYTF.

The chain is built from TRBV10-3 and TRBJ1-1; D call uncertain. Germline CDR1 is ENHRY and CDR2 is SYGVKD. Trimming removed 2 bases from V and 1 base from J, with 5 bases in between. This CDR3 contains 13 residues. The CDR3 sequence: CAISEATNTEAFF. The CDR3 nucleotides are TGTGCCATCAGTGAGGCTACGAACACTGAAGCTTTCTTT.

The chain links TRBV30 to TRBJ1-5; the D is unclear. The length of the CDR3 is 14 residues. V was shortened by 0 bases and J by 0 bases, with 6 bases between the two germline ends. Germline lookup yields CDR1 GTSNPN and CDR2 SVGIG (reference sequence). The CDR3 bases are TGTGCCTGGAGTGTATCCAGTAGCAATCAGCCCCAGCATTTT. Amino acids: CAWSVSSSNQPQHF.

In its sample, this clone was seen once. This chain uses TRBV2 with TRBJ2-7; 9 nucleotides align to TRBD1. The V gene end was trimmed by 10 bases and the J gene end by 4 bases; junction bases not matched to a gene: 8. The CDR3 loop spans 13 amino acids. Germline loops: CDR1 SNHLY, CDR2 FYNNEI. CDR3 in DNA: TGTGCCACTAGGACAGGGGAAGGTTACGAGCAGTACTTC. Translated: CATRTGEGYEQYF.

The chain couples TRBV5-6 to TRBJ2-1, with D hard to call. This CDR3 has 16 amino acids. V lost 5 bases to trimming and J lost 0 bases, with 15 bases between them. Germline V gene sequence: CDR1 SGHDT, CDR2 YYEEEE. This CDR3 is CASSTEWGNSYNEQFF. The CDR3 coding sequence is TGTGCCAGCAGTACCGAATGGGGAAACTCCTACAATGAGCAGTTCTTC.

Written as DNA, the CDR3 is TGTGCCAGCAGAGAAAAAAATACAGATACGCAGTATTTT. Protein sequence: CASREKNTDTQYF. The gene calls are TRBV28 and TRBJ2-3; no firm D call. V lost 6 bases, J lost 3 bases, and 10 bases lay in between. CDR1 and CDR2 from the germline V gene are MDHEN and SYDVKM. The CDR3 is 13 amino acids.

The chain couples TRBV3-1 (or the pseudogene TRBV3-2) to TRBJ1-1; D not resolved. Germline-derived CDR1 and CDR2 are LGHDT and YNNKEL (reference sequence). The CDR3 sequence is 14 residues long. The V gene lost 3 bases and the J gene lost 7 bases, with 15 bases spanning the gap. CDR3 sequence: CASSQALGLREAFF. The CDR3, as DNA: TGTGCCAGCAGCCAGGCCCTTGGGCTCCGTGAAGCTTTCTTT.

The V call is TRBV18, the J call TRBJ2-4; 14 nucleotides line up with TRBD2. The trim removed 0 bases at V and 6 bases at J, leaving 1 base unmatched. CDR1 is KGHSH, CDR2 LQKENI, per germline. The CDR3 covers 16 residues. The CDR3 DNA sequence: TGTGCCAGCTCACCACCGGGGACTAGCGGGGGAAACATTCAGTACTTC. Its translation is CASSPPGTSGGNIQYF.

V is TRBV7-9 and J is TRBJ2-5; 8 bases line up with TRBD1. CDR1 and CDR2 (germline): SEHNR, FQNEAQ (reference sequence). The CDR3 runs 16 residues. V lost 5 bases to trimming and J lost 1 base; unmatched junction nucleotides: 9. CDR3 region: CASSPGGRGPQETQYF. The CDR3 DNA follows: TGTGCCAGCAGCCCAGGTGGCAGGGGGCCCCAAGAGACCCAGTACTTC.

This sequence joins TRBV20-1 and TRBJ2-1; unclear D gene. Per the germline V gene, CDR1 is DFQATT and CDR2 is SNEGSKA (reference sequence). The CDR3 is 13 amino acids. Trimming stripped 3 bases from V and 1 base from J, with 7 bases between. CDR3: CSASPPSYNEQFF. CDR3 DNA sequence: TGCAGTGCTAGTCCCCCTTCCTACAATGAGCAGTTCTTC.

The chain joins TRBV7-2 to TRBJ2-1; 12 bases are a match to TRBD2. Unmatched junction bases numbered 2, after V lost 1 base and J lost 7 bases. This CDR3 contains 15 residues. The germline V gene has CDR1 SGHTA and CDR2 FQGNSA. The CDR3 sequence: CASSLGTSGRNEQFF. DNA of the CDR3: TGTGCCAGCAGCTTAGGTACTAGCGGGAGGAATGAGCAGTTCTTC.

V usage is TRBV7-6 and J usage is TRBJ2-3, with D tentatively TRBD2 (6 bases). The CDR3 loop spans 17 amino acids. CDR1 and CDR2 (germline): SGHVS, FNYEAQ. Between the trimmed V and J ends, which lost 5 bases and 2 bases, there was a span of 20 bases. The CDR3 sequence: CASSLTRGTGNTDTQYF. The CDR3 bases are TGTGCCAGCAGCCTTACCCGGGGGACGGGAAACACAGATACGCAGTATTTT.

The chain uses TRBV28 and TRBJ1-5; D is unclear. The ends were cut back, 5 bases at V and 4 bases at J, with 6 bases in the middle. CDR1 MDHEN and CDR2 SYDVKM come from the germline V gene. The CDR3 totals 12 residues. The CDR3 spells CASSPPNQPQHF. The CDR3 DNA reads TGTGCCAGCAGTCCGCCGAATCAGCCCCAGCATTTT.